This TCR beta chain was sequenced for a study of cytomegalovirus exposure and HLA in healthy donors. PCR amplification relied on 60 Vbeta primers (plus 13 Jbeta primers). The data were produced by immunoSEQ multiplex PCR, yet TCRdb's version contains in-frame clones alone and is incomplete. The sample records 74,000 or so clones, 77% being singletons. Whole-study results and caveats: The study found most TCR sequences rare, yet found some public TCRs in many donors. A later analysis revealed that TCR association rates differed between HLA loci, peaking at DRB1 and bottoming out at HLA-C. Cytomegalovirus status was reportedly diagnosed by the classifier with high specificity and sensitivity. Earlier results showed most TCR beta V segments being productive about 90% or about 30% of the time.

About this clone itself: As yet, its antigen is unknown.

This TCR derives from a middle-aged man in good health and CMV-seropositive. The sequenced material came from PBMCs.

The CDR3 protein is CASSQLAGEDTQYF. Here the CDR3 DNA reads TGTGCCAGCAGCCAACTAGCGGGAGAAGATACGCAGTATTTT. This sequence joins TRBV7-3 and TRBJ2-3; 11 bases map to TRBD2. V lost 5 bases, J lost 5 bases, and 3 bases stayed unmatched. Per the germline V gene, CDR1 is SGHTA and CDR2 is FQGTGA. This CDR3 region has 14 residues.